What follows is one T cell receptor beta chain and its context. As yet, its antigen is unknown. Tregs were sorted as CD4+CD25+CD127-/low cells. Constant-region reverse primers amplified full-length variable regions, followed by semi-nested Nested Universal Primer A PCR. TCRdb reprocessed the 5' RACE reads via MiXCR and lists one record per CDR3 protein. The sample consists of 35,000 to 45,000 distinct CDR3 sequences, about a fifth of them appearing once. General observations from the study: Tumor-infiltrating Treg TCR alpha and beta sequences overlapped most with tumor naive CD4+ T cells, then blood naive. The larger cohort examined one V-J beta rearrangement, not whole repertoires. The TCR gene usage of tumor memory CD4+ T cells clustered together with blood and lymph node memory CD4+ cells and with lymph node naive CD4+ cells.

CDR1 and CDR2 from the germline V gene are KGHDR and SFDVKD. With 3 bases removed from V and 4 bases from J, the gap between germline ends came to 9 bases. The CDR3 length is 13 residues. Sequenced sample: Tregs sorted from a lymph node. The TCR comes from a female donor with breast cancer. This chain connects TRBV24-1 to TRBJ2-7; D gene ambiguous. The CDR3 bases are TGTGCCACCAGTGATACCGAGACTTACGAGCAGTACTTC. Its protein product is CATSDTETYEQYF.